The 12 T cell receptor beta chains below were found in one sample sequenced in a study of cytomegalovirus exposure and HLA in healthy donors. Use of 60 Vbeta and 13 Jbeta primers characterized the PCR. The method was immunoSEQ multiplex PCR; TCRdb's version includes in-frame clones alone and lacks a portion of them. This table holds about 160,000 clones, approximately 78% found once. Sequenced material: PBMCs. These receptors came from a girl aged 2-10 years in good health and CMV-seropositive.

The V gene is TRBV6-4, the J gene TRBJ2-1, with D perhaps matching TRBD2 (6 bases). Per germline, CDR1 MRHNA and CDR2 SNTAGT. The germline V and J ends were trimmed by 2 bases and 6 bases, with 14 bases remaining between them. This CDR3 contains 15 residues. CDR3 amino acids: CASSDGGTSANEQFF. As DNA, the CDR3 is TGTGCCAGCAGTGACGGGGGGACTTCGGCCAATGAGCAGTTCTTC.

The chain uses TRBV10-1 and TRBJ2-7; 9 positions agree with TRBD1. Losses at the gene ends were 8 bases for V and 3 bases for J; bases not matched to a gene: 8. The CDR3 is 14 residues long. Germline V CDR1 and CDR2: WNHNN, SYGVQD (reference sequence). CDR3 region: CASVKQGADYEQYF. CDR3 DNA sequence: TGCGCCAGCGTCAAACAGGGGGCTGACTACGAGCAGTACTTC.

The J gene is TRBJ2-1, the V gene TRBV30; D may be TRBD2 (5 bases). This CDR3 region has 14 residues. V was clipped by 5 bases and J by 0 bases, with 11 bases between them. Germline V CDR1 and CDR2: GTSNPN, SVGIG (reference sequence). The CDR3 coding sequence is TGTGCCTGGGGACTCGTCAGCTCCTACAATGAGCAGTTCTTC. It is translated as CAWGLVSSYNEQFF.

This clone came up a few times. V is TRBV27 and J is TRBJ2-1; 10 bases agree with TRBD2. Germline V lookup: CDR1 MNHEY, CDR2 SMNVEV (reference sequence). The CDR3 covers 17 residues. The ends lost 5 bases at V and 4 bases at J; junction bases unmatched: 11. The CDR3 sequence: CASSQSGTSGTYNEQFF. The CDR3 nucleotides are TGTGCCAGCAGTCAGTCCGGCACTAGCGGGACTTACAATGAGCAGTTCTTC.

V usage is TRBV29-1 and J usage is TRBJ2-5, with 7 bases aligning to TRBD2. V shed 4 bases, J shed 5 bases, and the junction held 16 bases outside the gene matches. The CDR3 covers 16 residues. The germline gives CDR1 SQVTM, CDR2 ANQGSEA. DNA for the CDR3: TGCAGCGTTGCCCACCGGGCTAGCGGAGGCTGGGAGACCCAGTACTTC. Translation gives CSVAHRASGGWETQYF.

The chain recombines TRBV9 with TRBJ2-3; perhaps TRBD1 as D (6 bases). Germline assignment: CDR1 SGDLS and CDR2 YYNGEE. V was clipped by 0 bases and J by 4 bases, with 12 bases between them. The CDR3 is 15 amino acids. Written as DNA, the CDR3 is TGTGCCAGCAGCGTAGAGGGCAGGGGACCAGATACGCAGTATTTT. This gives the protein CASSVEGRGPDTQYF.

This chain connects TRBV6-1 to TRBJ1-1, with TRBD1 matching over 8 bases. The ends lost 6 bases at V and 5 bases at J; junction bases unmatched: 5. This CDR3 has 13 amino acids. Looked up from germline, CDR1 is MNHNS and CDR2 is SASEGT. DNA of the CDR3: TGTGCCAGCAGCTGGACAGGGAAGACTGAAGCTTTCTTT. This sequence encodes CASSWTGKTEAFF.

In this sample, this clone turned up a few times. This chain links TRBV5-1 with TRBJ2-7; D remains ambiguous. Germline CDR1 SGHRS, CDR2 YFSETQ. Trimming left V 4 bases short and J 4 bases short, with 12 bases between. The CDR3 length is 13 residues. The CDR3 reads CASSPRAAYEQYF. For the CDR3, the DNA is TGCGCCAGCAGCCCCCGCGCTGCGTACGAGCAGTACTTC.

The J gene is TRBJ1-5, the V gene TRBV15, with D perhaps matching TRBD1 (5 bases). This CDR3 comprises 18 residues. Trimming took 0 bases from V and 0 from J, leaving 15 bases between them. Germline CDR1 and CDR2: LNHNV and YYDKDF (reference sequence). DNA of the CDR3: TGTGCCACCAGCAGAGATCTCAGGGCAGCATATAGCAATCAGCCCCAGCATTTT. It specifies CATSRDLRAAYSNQPQHF.

The rearrangement links TRBV29-1 to TRBJ2-1; the D gene is possibly TRBD1 (7 bases). Germline V gives CDR1 SQVTM, CDR2 ANQGSEA. CDR3 length equals 18 residues. Trimming left V 6 bases short and J 2 bases short, with 26 bases between. The CDR3 DNA is TGCAGCGTCCAGGGGGGCAGGGGAAGAATAAGGACCTACAATGAGCAGTTCTTC. It yields the protein CSVQGGRGRIRTYNEQFF.

V gene TRBV4-1 combines with J gene TRBJ2-1; 12 positions match TRBD2. The CDR3 has 14 amino acids. V lost 6 bases and J lost 6; bases outside the gene matches: 3. CDR1 is MGHRA and CDR2 is YSYEKL in the germline V gene. The CDR3 spells CASSLTSGSNEQFF. CDR3 bases: TGCGCCAGCAGTCTGACTAGCGGGAGCAATGAGCAGTTCTTC.

The CDR3 sequence is CASSLPGTEAFF. The CDR3 coding sequence is TGCGCCAGCAGCTTGCCGGGAACTGAAGCTTTCTTT. The genes are TRBV5-1 and TRBJ1-1; no definite D call. Per germline, CDR1 SGHRS and CDR2 YFSETQ. V gave up 1 base and J gave up 5 bases, with 6 bases separating them. This CDR3 is built from 12 residues. The complete variable domain, with remaining parts taken from reference TRBV5-1 and TRBJ1-1, reads KAGVTQTPRYLIKTRGQQVTLSCSPISGHRSVSWYQQTPGQGLQFLFEYFSETQRNKGNFPGRFSGRQFSNSRSEMNVSTLELGDSALYLCASSLPGTEAFFGQGTRLTVV.